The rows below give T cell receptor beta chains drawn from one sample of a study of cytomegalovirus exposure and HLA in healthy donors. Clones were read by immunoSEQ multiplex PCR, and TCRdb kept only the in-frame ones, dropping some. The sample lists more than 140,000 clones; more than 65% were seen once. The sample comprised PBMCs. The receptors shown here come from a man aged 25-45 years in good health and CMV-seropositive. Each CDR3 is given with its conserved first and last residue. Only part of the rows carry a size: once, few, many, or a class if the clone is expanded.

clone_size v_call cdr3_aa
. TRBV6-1 CASTEAAGEGYEQYF
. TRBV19 CASSIDLGPNTGELFF
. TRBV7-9 CASSLPWQRAQETQYF
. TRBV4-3 CASSQARQPTNEKLFF
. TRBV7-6 CASSPTPPPTYNEQFF
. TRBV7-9 CASSAPLQGPEAFF
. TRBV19 CASSIEQGRHEQYF
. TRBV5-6 CASSLEGQGNGNQPQHF
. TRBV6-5 CASSYSRQGSGELFF
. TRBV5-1 CASSSASGSLYEQYF
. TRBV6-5 CASSRPGGGYGYTF
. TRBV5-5 CASSLVVGRNYGYTF
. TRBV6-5 CASSFFPLTATYEQYF
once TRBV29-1 CSVVTFPYEQYF
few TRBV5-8 CASSPGLAGGQNEQFF
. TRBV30 CAWSASTDTQYF
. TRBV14 CASSPPGANYGYTF
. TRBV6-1 CASSPGSYEQYF
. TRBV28 CASSSPGVTGSYGYTF